This T cell receptor (beta chain) was recovered during a study of fetal regulatory T cell absence and autoimmunity. This clone has only one observation. The repertoire was sequenced with immunoSEQ multiplex PCR; TCRdb's copy has only in-frame clones and lacks some. The sample has tens of thousands of clones, just under 85% seen once. The CDR3 is 17 amino acids. Trimming shortened V by 7 bases and J by 7 bases, and 26 bases separated the two germline ends. CDR1 SNHLY and CDR2 FYNNEI come from the germline V gene. V is TRBV2 and J is TRBJ2-1, with D possibly being TRBD2 (7 bases). The source of this sequence is a newborn boy with IPEX syndrome. Sequences were obtained from cord blood. CDR3 sequence reads: CASIGSGPLGGANEQFF. The CDR3 DNA reads TGTGCCAGCATCGGGAGTGGACCGTTGGGGGGGGCGAATGAGCAGTTCTTC.